The rows below give T cell receptor beta chains drawn from one sample of a study of T-cell memory formation after mild COVID-19. TCRdb reanalysed the 5' RACE reads using MiXCR and keeps one entry per CDR3 protein. The table records about 270,000 distinct CDR3 sequences, over 15% of them present only once. Sequencing was carried out using PBMCs or a T cell subset sorted from them (not recorded which). These receptors came from a man younger than 35 who had mild COVID-19 (a few samples of this study predate the infection). Cell type and time point are not known. CDR3s include the opening cysteine and the closing phenylalanine or tryptophan. The D gene is left open where the match is weak. The size of a clone is reported for some rows only, either as once, few or many, or as a class for expanded clones.

d_call: -; clone_size: few; v_call: TRBV9; j_call: TRBJ2-1; cdr3_aa: CASSVVGSLIDEQFF; cdr3_nt: TGTGCCAGCAGCGTAGTCGGGAGTCTTATTGATGAGCAGTTCTTC
d_call: -; clone_size: -; v_call: TRBV7-2; j_call: TRBJ2-3; cdr3_aa: CASSSGTLYGDMQYF; cdr3_nt: TGTGCCAGCAGCTCCGGGACTCTCTACGGAGATATGCAGTATTTT
d_call: TRBD2; clone_size: few; v_call: TRBV7-3; j_call: TRBJ2-5; cdr3_aa: CASSQGLAGGQETQYF; cdr3_nt: TGTGCCAGCAGCCAGGGGCTAGCGGGGGGCCAAGAGACCCAGTACTTC
d_call: TRBD1; clone_size: few; v_call: TRBV18; j_call: TRBJ1-4; cdr3_aa: CASSSGPGGEKLFF; cdr3_nt: TGTGCCAGCTCATCGGGCCCAGGGGGTGAAAAACTGTTTTTT
d_call: TRBD2; clone_size: few; v_call: TRBV7-2; j_call: TRBJ2-3; cdr3_aa: CASSLSWGGRTDTQYF; cdr3_nt: TGTGCCAGCAGCTTATCGTGGGGGGGACGCACAGATACGCAGTATTTT
d_call: TRBD1; clone_size: -; v_call: TRBV11-2; j_call: TRBJ1-2; cdr3_aa: CASSLDGTVRANYGYTF; cdr3_nt: TGTGCCAGCAGCTTAGACGGGACAGTTCGAGCTAACTATGGCTACACCTTC
d_call: -; clone_size: -; v_call: TRBV20-1; j_call: TRBJ1-5; cdr3_aa: CSARGAAGGNQPQHF; cdr3_nt: TGCAGTGCTAGAGGGGCGGCCGGTGGCAATCAGCCCCAGCATTTT
d_call: -; clone_size: few; v_call: TRBV5-1; j_call: TRBJ1-1; cdr3_aa: CASRLDGGEAFF; cdr3_nt: TGCGCCAGCAGATTGGACGGAGGTGAAGCTTTCTTT
d_call: TRBD2; clone_size: -; v_call: TRBV7-2; j_call: TRBJ2-3; cdr3_aa: CASSLRRGVDTQYF; cdr3_nt: TGTGCCAGCAGCTTAAGACGGGGGGTAGATACGCAGTATTTT
d_call: -; clone_size: medium-sized; v_call: TRBV7-3; j_call: TRBJ2-1; cdr3_aa: CASSRGASGYNEQFF; cdr3_nt: TGTGCCAGCAGCCGAGGGGCCTCCGGGTACAATGAGCAGTTCTTC
d_call: -; clone_size: -; v_call: TRBV7-9; j_call: TRBJ1-2; cdr3_aa: CASSLEGVSYGYTF; cdr3_nt: TGTGCCAGCAGCTTAGAGGGGGTTAGCTATGGCTACACCTTC
d_call: -; clone_size: -; v_call: TRBV19; j_call: TRBJ1-5; cdr3_aa: CASNIALGSNQPQHF; cdr3_nt: TGTGCCAGTAATATCGCACTCGGGAGCAATCAGCCCCAGCATTTT
d_call: -; clone_size: few; v_call: TRBV7-2; j_call: TRBJ2-2; cdr3_aa: CASSFVPGTVVGELFF; cdr3_nt: TGTGCCAGCAGCTTCGTCCCTGGGACGGTGGTCGGGGAGCTGTTTTTT
d_call: TRBD1; clone_size: -; v_call: TRBV6-5; j_call: TRBJ2-1; cdr3_aa: CASSANTGGNYNEQFF; cdr3_nt: TGTGCCAGCAGCGCAAATACAGGGGGCAACTACAATGAGCAGTTCTTC
d_call: TRBD1; clone_size: -; v_call: TRBV5-1; j_call: TRBJ2-3; cdr3_aa: CASSPPDRGTDTQYF; cdr3_nt: TGCGCCAGCAGCCCTCCGGACAGGGGCACAGATACGCAGTATTTT
d_call: -; clone_size: -; v_call: TRBV12-3/TRBV12-4; j_call: TRBJ1-5; cdr3_aa: CASSPQISNQPQHF; cdr3_nt: TGTGCCAGCAGTCCCCAGATTAGCAATCAGCCCCAGCATTTT
d_call: -; clone_size: few; v_call: TRBV6-1; j_call: TRBJ1-2; cdr3_aa: CASSGISPSHYGYTF; cdr3_nt: TGTGCCAGCAGTGGGATCTCCCCGTCGCACTATGGCTACACCTTC
d_call: -; clone_size: -; v_call: TRBV7-9; j_call: TRBJ2-7; cdr3_aa: CASSLGRVASYEQYF; cdr3_nt: TGTGCCAGCAGCTTGGGCAGGGTTGCCTCCTACGAGCAGTACTTC
d_call: -; clone_size: -; v_call: TRBV6-6; j_call: TRBJ1-1; cdr3_aa: CASTPRGLLNTEAFF; cdr3_nt: TGTGCCAGCACCCCTCGTGGGCTGTTGAACACTGAAGCTTTCTTT
d_call: TRBD1; clone_size: -; v_call: TRBV4-1; j_call: TRBJ2-5; cdr3_aa: CASSQDTGARETQYF; cdr3_nt: TGCGCCAGCAGCCAAGACACAGGGGCTCGGGAGACCCAGTACTTC
d_call: TRBD2; clone_size: few; v_call: TRBV5-1; j_call: TRBJ2-1; cdr3_aa: CASSLVSGGRQGNEQFF; cdr3_nt: TGCGCCAGCAGCTTGGTTAGCGGGGGGCGTCAGGGCAATGAGCAGTTCTTC
d_call: -; clone_size: few; v_call: TRBV12-3/TRBV12-4; j_call: TRBJ1-2; cdr3_aa: CASSLRHQMNGYTF; cdr3_nt: TGTGCCAGCAGCTTGAGGCACCAGATGAATGGCTACACCTTC
d_call: -; clone_size: few; v_call: TRBV27; j_call: TRBJ2-7; cdr3_aa: CASNGGGSYEQYF; cdr3_nt: TGTGCCAGCAACGGAGGAGGCTCCTACGAGCAGTACTTC
d_call: TRBD1; clone_size: -; v_call: TRBV12-3/TRBV12-4; j_call: TRBJ1-2; cdr3_aa: CASSIGTGGRYGYTF; cdr3_nt: TGTGCCAGCAGCATAGGTACAGGGGGCCGGTATGGCTACACCTTC
d_call: -; clone_size: few; v_call: TRBV7-9; j_call: TRBJ1-2; cdr3_aa: CASSLYFDYGYTF; cdr3_nt: TGTGCCAGCAGCTTATATTTCGACTATGGCTACACCTTC
d_call: TRBD1; clone_size: -; v_call: TRBV7-9; j_call: TRBJ1-1; cdr3_aa: CASSSPGQGSDTEAFF; cdr3_nt: TGTGCCAGCAGCTCCCCGGGACAGGGGTCGGACACTGAAGCTTTCTTT
d_call: -; clone_size: many; v_call: TRBV5-1; j_call: TRBJ2-1; cdr3_aa: CASSWDNEQFF; cdr3_nt: TGCGCCAGCAGCTGGGACAATGAGCAGTTCTTC
d_call: -; clone_size: -; v_call: TRBV29-1; j_call: TRBJ1-1; cdr3_aa: CSVRGVWGTEAFF; cdr3_nt: TGCAGCGTTAGAGGGGTTTGGGGCACTGAAGCTTTCTTT
d_call: TRBD2; clone_size: few; v_call: TRBV7-2; j_call: TRBJ2-3; cdr3_aa: CASSPQAGRTDTQYF; cdr3_nt: TGTGCCAGCAGCCCGCAAGCGGGGAGGACAGATACGCAGTATTTT
d_call: TRBD1; clone_size: few; v_call: TRBV5-1; j_call: TRBJ2-3; cdr3_aa: CASNTGQMYTDTQYF; cdr3_nt: TGCGCCAGCAATACGGGACAGATGTACACAGATACGCAGTATTTT
d_call: TRBD2; clone_size: -; v_call: TRBV12-3/TRBV12-4; j_call: TRBJ2-5; cdr3_aa: CASSLRAGGAETQYF; cdr3_nt: TGTGCCAGCAGTTTGCGGGCGGGGGGGGCGGAGACCCAGTACTTC
d_call: -; clone_size: -; v_call: TRBV19; j_call: TRBJ1-6; cdr3_aa: CASSIPLAGSPLHF; cdr3_nt: TGTGCCAGTAGTATCCCGCTAGCAGGCTCACCCCTCCACTTT
d_call: -; clone_size: few; v_call: TRBV15; j_call: TRBJ1-1; cdr3_aa: CATSRDLGARHTEAFF; cdr3_nt: TGTGCCACCAGCAGAGATTTGGGGGCGAGGCACACTGAAGCTTTCTTT
d_call: -; clone_size: few; v_call: TRBV4-1; j_call: TRBJ2-1; cdr3_aa: CASSQDQGGYNEQFF; cdr3_nt: TGCGCCAGCAGCCAAGATCAGGGGGGCTACAATGAGCAGTTCTTC
d_call: TRBD2; clone_size: few; v_call: TRBV7-8; j_call: TRBJ2-3; cdr3_aa: CASSLYTSGATDTQYF; cdr3_nt: TGTGCCAGCAGCTTATATACTAGCGGGGCCACAGATACGCAGTATTTT
d_call: TRBD1; clone_size: many; v_call: TRBV5-5; j_call: TRBJ1-5; cdr3_aa: CASSLRTGDQPQHF; cdr3_nt: TGTGCCAGCAGCTTGAGGACAGGAGACCAGCCCCAGCATTTT
d_call: -; clone_size: -; v_call: TRBV4-2; j_call: TRBJ1-4; cdr3_aa: CASSQDDPTGSEKLFF; cdr3_nt: TGTGCCAGCAGCCAAGATGACCCAACAGGCTCCGAAAAACTGTTTTTT
d_call: TRBD2; clone_size: -; v_call: TRBV24-1; j_call: TRBJ2-2; cdr3_aa: CATSDPPATSAGELFF; cdr3_nt: TGTGCCACCAGTGATCCCCCGGCGACTAGCGCCGGGGAGCTGTTTTTT
d_call: -; clone_size: -; v_call: TRBV6-5; j_call: TRBJ2-7; cdr3_aa: CASSYRASYEQYF; cdr3_nt: TGTGCCAGCAGTTACAGGGCATCCTACGAGCAGTACTTC
d_call: TRBD1; clone_size: -; v_call: TRBV7-2; j_call: TRBJ1-2; cdr3_aa: CASSLGPGTVNYGYTF; cdr3_nt: TGTGCCAGCAGCTTGGGACCCGGGACAGTTAACTATGGCTACACCTTC
d_call: -; clone_size: -; v_call: TRBV11-1; j_call: TRBJ2-2; cdr3_aa: CASSFGLTPANTGELFF; cdr3_nt: TGTGCCAGCAGCTTCGGACTCACCCCCGCGAACACCGGGGAGCTGTTTTTT
d_call: -; clone_size: -; v_call: TRBV3-1; j_call: TRBJ1-5; cdr3_aa: CASSHRTDPQHQHF; cdr3_nt: TGTGCCAGCAGCCACCGGACAGATCCTCAGCACCAGCATTTT
d_call: -; clone_size: once; v_call: TRBV30; j_call: TRBJ2-3; cdr3_aa: CAWASELQYF; cdr3_nt: TGTGCCTGGGCTAGCGAACTGCAGTATTTT
d_call: -; clone_size: few; v_call: TRBV4-1; j_call: TRBJ2-7; cdr3_aa: CASSPFGKTGLYEQYF; cdr3_nt: TGCGCCAGCAGTCCCTTTGGGAAAACGGGGCTCTACGAGCAGTACTTC
d_call: -; clone_size: -; v_call: TRBV7-8; j_call: TRBJ2-5; cdr3_aa: CASGVTRLHQETQYF; cdr3_nt: TGTGCCAGCGGGGTGACAAGGCTACACCAAGAGACCCAGTACTTC
d_call: -; clone_size: many; v_call: TRBV5-1; j_call: TRBJ1-3; cdr3_aa: CASSLLTGSSGNTIYF; cdr3_nt: TGCGCCAGCAGCCTCCTGACAGGAAGCTCTGGAAACACCATATATTTT
d_call: -; clone_size: few; v_call: TRBV6-1; j_call: TRBJ1-1; cdr3_aa: CASSDDIWSTEAFF; cdr3_nt: TGTGCCAGCAGTGACGATATATGGAGCACTGAAGCTTTCTTT
d_call: TRBD1; clone_size: -; v_call: TRBV4-2; j_call: TRBJ1-4; cdr3_aa: CASTDREGEKLFF; cdr3_nt: TGTGCCAGCACTGACAGGGAGGGCGAAAAACTGTTTTTT
d_call: TRBD2; clone_size: many; v_call: TRBV28; j_call: TRBJ2-7; cdr3_aa: CASGRGYYEQYF; cdr3_nt: TGTGCCAGCGGGAGGGGTTACTACGAGCAGTACTTC
d_call: -; clone_size: many; v_call: TRBV5-1; j_call: TRBJ1-1; cdr3_aa: CASSQPQGRLYTEAFF; cdr3_nt: TGCGCCAGCAGCCAACCACAGGGCCGACTTTACACTGAAGCTTTCTTT
d_call: -; clone_size: few; v_call: TRBV7-3; j_call: TRBJ1-1; cdr3_aa: CASSLPPAEAFF; cdr3_nt: TGTGCCAGCAGCTTACCCCCGGCTGAAGCTTTCTTT
d_call: -; clone_size: many; v_call: TRBV4-3; j_call: TRBJ2-1; cdr3_aa: CASSQGAPNNEQFF; cdr3_nt: TGCGCCAGCAGCCAGGGGGCGCCGAACAATGAGCAGTTCTTC
d_call: -; clone_size: few; v_call: TRBV7-9; j_call: TRBJ1-4; cdr3_aa: CASSLGELNEKLFF; cdr3_nt: TGTGCCAGCAGCTTAGGCGAACTTAATGAAAAACTGTTTTTT
d_call: -; clone_size: few; v_call: TRBV15; j_call: TRBJ2-5; cdr3_aa: CATSRVPETQYF; cdr3_nt: TGTGCCACCAGCAGGGTCCCAGAGACCCAGTACTTC
d_call: -; clone_size: few; v_call: TRBV23-1; j_call: TRBJ2-4; cdr3_aa: CASSIPVWPLPKDIQYF; cdr3_nt: TGCGCCAGCAGTATTCCCGTGTGGCCCTTGCCCAAGGACATTCAGTACTTC